The source of this TCR beta chain is a study of OX40 agonist ivuxolimab in advanced cancers. About the research overall: Patients were infused with ivuxolimab every 2 weeks at 0.01 to 10 mg/kg. Mean age roughly 65 years, range roughly 20 to 85; about 85% male.

Here immunoSEQ multiplex PCR was the method, and the copy in TCRdb shows in-frame clones only, minus some. Of tens of thousands of clones listed, roughly 84% are singletons. This CDR3 is 13 amino acids long. Germline V gene lookup returns CDR1 SGHNT and CDR2 YYREEE (reference sequence). Losses at the gene ends were 4 bases for V and 7 bases for J; bases not matched to a gene: 3. Concerning this clone itself: What it binds is not known.

Study outcomes and limitations: The authors also found low normalized T-cell clonal expansion in some nonresponders.

The J gene is TRBJ2-1, the V gene TRBV5-4; 9 bases fit TRBD1. The sample consisted of CD4+ or CD8+ T cells sorted from blood, taken in a trial of the OX40 agonist ivuxolimab. The origin of this receptor is an adult with an advanced solid tumor such as melanoma, head and neck, liver or kidney cancer. Here the CDR3 reads CASSKGQGNEQFF. CDR3 in DNA: TGTGCCAGCAGCAAGGGACAGGGAAATGAGCAGTTCTTC.